A selection of T cell receptor beta chains follows, all from one sample in a study of blood T cell repertoires in COVID-19. Here immunoSEQ multiplex PCR was the method, and the copy in TCRdb shows in-frame clones only, minus some. The sample includes more than 450,000 clones, about nine tenths of them seen just once. Sequenced input: PBMCs or T cells enriched from blood (not recorded which). Source of these receptors: a young woman who had recovered from COVID-19. Each CDR3 is given without its conserved first and last residue. The order of the fields is J gene, V gene, CDR3 protein.

TRBJ1-1	TRBV7-2	ASSLGTANEAF
TRBJ2-3	TRBV24-1	ATSARGSTDTQY
TRBJ2-7	TRBV10-1	ASSETGSYEQY
TRBJ2-5	TRBV9	ASSVALAGGETQY
TRBJ2-7	TRBV7-9	ASSTDRPSLAGVYEQY
TRBJ1-2	TRBV7-3	ASSLDGTVTGYT
TRBJ2-5	TRBV2	ASSKPGLVVETQY
TRBJ1-1	TRBV27	ASSFSPRGRAF
TRBJ2-5	TRBV9	ASNPGGGPEETQY
TRBJ1-1	TRBV7-2	ASSLAGGMNTEAF
TRBJ2-3	TRBV2	ASTAVTDTQY
TRBJ1-2	TRBV5-5	ASSGGSAGGVGYGYT
TRBJ1-2	TRBV5-4	ASSFSGGGFGGYT
TRBJ1-6	TRBV12-3/TRBV12-4	ASTINNSPLH
TRBJ1-1	TRBV5-4	ASSFTITGGTEAF
TRBJ1-1	TRBV13	ASSLGARRTANTEAF
TRBJ1-1	TRBV18	ASSLGQINTEAF
TRBJ2-3	TRBV11-2	ASSFSGPGTDTQY
TRBJ2-5	TRBV5-1	ASSFPRETQY
TRBJ2-5	TRBV3-1/TRBV3-2	ASSQDRGGGLKETQY
TRBJ1-1	TRBV28	ASSFGQGDMNTEAF
TRBJ1-1	TRBV9	ASSLWDRGPYGTEAF
TRBJ1-1	TRBV2	ASRVATEAF
TRBJ2-3	TRBV3-1/TRBV3-2	ASSHRDSADTQY
TRBJ2-7	TRBV2	ASSDRMYEQY